The present T cell receptor (beta chain) was sequenced within a study of Graves' ophthalmopathy and Graves' hyperthyroidism. Notes on the study in general: Progression of ophthalmopathy was predicted by the model with 60% to 71% sensitivity and about 72% specificity. Ophthalmopathy and stable hyperthyroidism were discriminated by a 13-signature model, with over 85% sensitivity and approximately 77% specificity.

Amplification of TCR beta CDR3 regions used RNA transcripts. Scientists carried out first-round RT-PCR using HTBI primers and then a second-round multiplex PCR. TCRdb reprocessed the multiplex PCR reads via MiXCR and lists one record per CDR3 protein. Of around 1.1 million distinct CDR3 sequences in the sample, about 38% were seen once. Only a few counts were recorded for this clonotype. The target antigen is unknown. V lost 3 bases, J lost 4 bases, and 5 bases stayed unmatched. Germline loops: CDR1 SGHNT, CDR2 YYREEE (reference sequence). This CDR3 region has 14 residues. This TCR was recovered from an adult man with Graves' hyperthyroidism. The V gene is TRBV5-4, the J gene TRBJ2-5; 8 nucleotides line up with TRBD1. The specimen was peripheral blood or thyroid tissue (not recorded which). CDR3 sequence (DNA): TGTGCCAGCAGCTCCTTTGACAGGGGAGAGACCCAGTACTTC. Its protein product is CASSSFDRGETQYF.